This T cell receptor beta chain was retrieved from a study of early T cells in non-severe SARS-CoV-2 infection. Study summary: Whole-blood bulk RNA, unsorted, was sequenced, and chains were unpaired. Study-wide results and limits: Anti-spike CD8 specificities were favored by VDJdb matching, whose results missed private and CD4 specificities.

Individual cDNA molecules received unique molecular identifiers during library preparation. TCRdb independently ran MiXCR on the 5' RACE reads; one entry per CDR3 protein. The table includes about 55,000 distinct CDR3 sequences, under 7.5% detected once. There are many counts of this clonotype. As yet, its antigen is unknown. Trimming took 6 bases from V and 5 from J; bases not matched to a gene: 12. This CDR3 contains 15 residues. Specimen: whole blood, collected at baseline. The sequence was collected from an adult who was a healthcare worker with PCR-confirmed SARS-CoV-2 infection or an uninfected control (not recorded which). The J gene is TRBJ2-5, the V gene TRBV12-3 or TRBV12-4; 7 nucleotides match TRBD1. CDR3 in DNA: TGTGCCAGCAGGGAAACAGGGGTGGGTATGGAGACCCAGTACTTC. Its translation is CASRETGVGMETQYF.